What follows are 20 T cell receptor beta chains derived from one specimen sequenced in a study of T cells in Graves' hyperthyroidism and ophthalmopathy. Using RNA transcripts as the source, TCR beta CDR3 regions were amplified. First-round RT-PCR targeting the TCR CDR3 was performed with the HTBI primer set. TCRdb itself ran the multiplex PCR reads through MiXCR, one entry per CDR3 protein. The table has almost 350,000 distinct CDR3 sequences, approximately 18% seen once; the top ten hold 15%. Material for sequencing was blood. The receptors were sampled from a woman in her 40s with Graves' ophthalmopathy.

Many counts were recorded for this clonotype. The chain carries TRBV29-1 and TRBJ1-1; 7 bases map to TRBD1. J gave up 1 base and V 4 bases, and 6 bases lay outside the gene matches. This CDR3 comprises 14 residues. Germline V gene sequence: CDR1 SQVTM, CDR2 ANQGSEA. The CDR3 loop is CSVGQGGGNTEAFF. CDR3 coding DNA: TGCAGCGTTGGGCAGGGGGGTGGGAACACTGAAGCTTTCTTT.

There are many counts of this clonotype. This chain joins TRBV27 and TRBJ2-7; D perhaps matches TRBD1 (5 bases). V shed 5 bases and J shed 4 bases, with 21 bases lying between them. Germline lookup yields CDR1 MNHEY and CDR2 SMNVEV (reference sequence). The CDR3 has 16 residues. CDR3 DNA: TGTGCCAGCAGTCCAAATCGCAACCTCAGGGCTTACGAGCAGTACTTC. The encoded protein is CASSPNRNLRAYEQYF.

The table lists this clonotype with many counts. The chain is built from TRBV6-2 or TRBV6-3 and TRBJ1-2; TRBD1 agrees at 8 bases. Germline V gene data show CDR1 as MNHEY and CDR2 as SVGEGT. V trimming: 10 bases; J trimming: 0 bases; junction bases outside the gene matches: 4. The CDR3 is 13 residues long. The CDR3 region is CATRQGPNYGYTF. CDR3 coding DNA: TGTGCCACCCGACAGGGGCCTAACTATGGCTACACCTTC.

The V call is TRBV12-3 or TRBV12-4, the J call TRBJ2-7; TRBD1 aligns across 8 bases. The CDR3 covers 16 residues. J lost 2 bases, V lost 7 bases, and 13 bases had no gene match. The CDR3 here is CASTSLGTGGPYEQYF. The CDR3 DNA reads TGTGCCAGCACCTCCCTCGGGACAGGAGGGCCCTACGAGCAGTACTTC.

In its sample, this clonotype was seen many times. This chain links TRBV12-5 with TRBJ2-1, with D uncertain. This CDR3 is 14 amino acids long. The ends were cut back, 2 bases at V and 9 bases at J, with 14 bases in the middle. From germline, CDR1 is LGHNT and CDR2 FRNRAP. The CDR3 is CASGLPSLLGEQFF. CDR3 nucleotide sequence: TGTGCTAGTGGTTTGCCCTCCTTATTGGGTGAGCAGTTCTTC.

This clonotype was found many times. The V and J genes are TRBV3-1 and TRBJ1-1; D is possibly TRBD1 (5 bases). V was pared by 8 bases and J by 6 bases, with 16 bases between. The CDR3 contains 13 residues. Germline V CDR1 and CDR2: LGHDT, YNNKEL (reference sequence). CDR3 amino acids: CASLGARGSEAFF. DNA of the CDR3: TGTGCCAGCCTCGGGGCTCGAGGGTCTGAAGCTTTCTTT. Variable domain in full (rest from reference TRBV3-1 and TRBJ1-1): DTAVSQTPKYLVTQMGNDKSIKCEQNLGHDTMYWYKQDSKKFLKIMFSYNNKELIINETVPNRFSPKSPDKAHLNLHINSLELGDSAVYFCASLGARGSEAFFGQGTRLTVV.

This clonotype was recorded at least ten times. The chain couples TRBV2 to TRBJ1-1; 12 bases are a match to TRBD1. V lost 7 bases, J lost 7 bases, and 7 bases stayed unmatched. Germline V gene data show CDR1 as SNHLY and CDR2 as FYNNEI. The length of the CDR3 is 14 residues. CDR3 sequence (DNA): TGTGCCAGCAAAGCAGGGACAGGGGGCAATGAAGCTTTCTTT. Translating gives CASKAGTGGNEAFF.

The rearrangement joins TRBV20-1 to TRBJ2-7; maybe TRBD2 (7 bases). This CDR3 comprises 13 residues. Trimming shortened V by 2 bases and J by 6 bases, and 14 bases separated the two germline ends. The germline gives CDR1 DFQATT, CDR2 SNEGSKA (reference sequence). In nucleotides, the CDR3 is TGCAGTGCTAGACATGGGGGAGGGGGCGAGCAGTACTTC. This codes for CSARHGGGGEQYF.

On this clonotype itself: Compared with germline, one end of the junction differs, possibly owing to a read error. The chain recombines TRBV12-3 or TRBV12-4 with TRBJ2-7; D assignment may be TRBD1 or TRBD2 (5 bases each). The CDR3 is made up of 12 amino acids. The CDR3 DNA reads TGTGCCAGCAATTTATTGAGGGGCGAGCAGTACTTC. Translating gives CASNLLRGEQYF.

This clonotype has a count of ten or more. The chain employs TRBV19 and TRBJ2-7, with D hard to call. V shed 7 bases and J shed 3 bases, with 13 bases lying between them. Per germline, CDR1 LNHDA and CDR2 SQIVND (reference sequence). The CDR3 length is 13 residues. The CDR3 region is CASTDAWGYEQYF. CDR3 sequence (DNA): TGTGCCAGTACCGATGCTTGGGGCTACGAGCAGTACTTC.

The gene calls are TRBV6-1 and TRBJ2-5; possible D gene TRBD2, 5 bases. Germline-derived CDR1 and CDR2 are MNHNS and SASEGT. Trimming took off 2 bases at V and 0 bases at J, with 10 bases between the two ends. This CDR3 region has 15 residues. The CDR3 region is CASSEFSADQETQYF. DNA of the CDR3: TGTGCCAGCAGTGAATTCTCAGCGGACCAAGAGACCCAGTACTTC.

This clonotype was counted at least ten times. The J gene is TRBJ1-1, the V gene TRBV5-1, with D possibly being TRBD1 (6 bases). V lost 3 bases, J lost 0 bases, and 15 bases lay in between. Per germline, CDR1 SGHRS and CDR2 YFSETQ. There are 16 residues in the CDR3. CDR3 nucleotides: TGCGCCAGCAGCTCGTCCAGGACAGTAATGAACACTGAAGCTTTCTTT. Protein product: CASSSSRTVMNTEAFF.

This clonotype appeared many times. The CDR3 DNA is TGTGCCAGCAATCGACAGGGGGCTCAGGAGCAGTACTTC. The encoded protein is CASNRQGAQEQYF. The V and J genes are TRBV27 and TRBJ2-7, with 10 bases fitting TRBD1. There are 13 residues in the CDR3. Looked up from germline, CDR1 is MNHEY and CDR2 is SMNVEV (reference sequence). V shed 7 bases, J shed 7 bases, and the junction held 7 bases outside the gene matches.

This clonotype has ten or more counts. V gene TRBV27 combines with J gene TRBJ2-7; 9 bases agree with TRBD1. Unmatched junction bases numbered 9, after V lost 6 bases and J lost 3 bases. CDR1 is MNHEY and CDR2 is SMNVEV in the germline V gene (reference sequence). The CDR3 spans 15 residues. The CDR3 sequence: CASRRGTGNFYEQYF. The CDR3 coding sequence is TGTGCCAGCAGACGGGGGACAGGGAATTTCTACGAGCAGTACTTC.

The table lists this clonotype with many counts. The genes are TRBV19 and TRBJ1-5; the D gene is possibly TRBD1 (5 bases). The germline V and J ends were trimmed by 3 bases and 6 bases, with 18 bases remaining between them. Germline V gene sequence: CDR1 LNHDA, CDR2 SQIVND (reference sequence). This CDR3 is 16 amino acids long. The CDR3 sequence: CASSIARQHATQPQHF. CDR3 DNA sequence: TGTGCCAGTAGTATCGCTCGACAGCACGCTACTCAGCCCCAGCATTTT.

This clonotype has ten or more counts. The chain has TRBV12-3 or TRBV12-4 and TRBJ1-2; perhaps TRBD1 as D (5 bases). Trimming shortened V by 2 bases and J by 10 bases, and 11 bases separated the two germline ends. CDR3 length: 12 residues. In nucleotides, the CDR3 is TGTGCCAGCAGTTTATTATCGGGGGACTACACCTTC. Residues: CASSLLSGDYTF.

This clonotype was counted ten times or more. A much larger clone differs from this one at a single base, so this may be a read error. The chain combines TRBV12-3 or TRBV12-4 with TRBJ2-2, with D possibly being TRBD2 (6 bases). CDR3 size: 16 residues. CDR3 DNA: TGTGCCAGCAGTCCCCGACAGCTAACTAACACCGGGGGGCTGTTTTTT. Protein: CASSPRQLTNTGGLFF.

This clonotype has at least ten counts. The DNA of the CDR3 is TGTGCCACCTCAGGGGCGGTGGGCAATCAGCCCCAGCATTTT. It specifies CATSGAVGNQPQHF. The chain is built from TRBV6-5 and TRBJ1-5, with D possibly matching TRBD1 (6 bases). Germline V gives CDR1 MNHEY, CDR2 SVGAGI. This CDR3 region has 14 residues. Trimming removed 10 bases at V and 2 bases at J, with 15 bases between.

This clonotype appeared many times. The chain recombines TRBV9 with TRBJ2-7, with TRBD1 identical over 8 bases. The CDR3 sequence is 15 residues long. J gave up 1 base and V 4 bases, and 7 bases lay outside the gene matches. Germline V gene lookup returns CDR1 SGDLS and CDR2 YYNGEE. The CDR3 DNA reads as TGTGCCAGCAGCCCACAGGGGGATGGGTCCTACGAGCAGTACTTC. Translated: CASSPQGDGSYEQYF.

A single count supports this clonotype. V gene TRBV14 combines with J gene TRBJ2-1; the match to TRBD2 covers 10 bases. Germline V gene sequence: CDR1 SGHDN, CDR2 FVKESK. V gave up 4 bases and J gave up 4 bases; unmatched junction bases: 4. The CDR3 has 15 residues. CDR3 loop: CASSPGLAEYNEQFF. The CDR3 DNA follows: TGTGCCAGCAGCCCAGGACTAGCGGAATACAATGAGCAGTTCTTC.